These T cell receptor beta chains were read from a single sample in a study of cytomegalovirus exposure and HLA in healthy donors. This table comes from immunoSEQ multiplex PCR, and its TCRdb copy is limited to in-frame clones, with some not included. The table includes around 140,000 clones, about four fifths detected once. Sequences were obtained from PBMCs. The receptors were gathered from a man aged 40-49 years in good health and CMV-seronegative. Each CDR3 is given with its conserved first and last residue. A D gene is named only where the DNA matches it firmly. Some rows have no size entry. The others give once, few or many, or a class for an expanded clone.

v_call: TRBV6-1
d_call: .
clone_size: .
j_call: TRBJ1-2
cdr3_aa: CASSEFGRGGSYGYTF
cdr3_nt: TGTGCCAGCAGTGAATTTGGGCGCGGAGGCAGCTATGGCTACACCTTC

v_call: TRBV29-1
d_call: .
clone_size: .
j_call: TRBJ1-6
cdr3_aa: CSVLTGVTNSPLHF
cdr3_nt: TGCAGCGTGCTCACCGGGGTAACCAATTCACCCCTCCACTTT

v_call: TRBV15
d_call: TRBD1
clone_size: .
j_call: TRBJ2-1
cdr3_aa: CATMSLGQGRNEQFF
cdr3_nt: TGTGCCACCATGAGCCTCGGACAGGGGCGCAATGAGCAGTTCTTC

v_call: TRBV5-1
d_call: .
clone_size: .
j_call: TRBJ2-1
cdr3_aa: CASSPYRAEQFF
cdr3_nt: TGCGCCAGCAGCCCCTACAGGGCCGAGCAGTTCTTC

v_call: TRBV5-6
d_call: .
clone_size: .
j_call: TRBJ1-5
cdr3_aa: CASSWGGRHNSNQPQHF
cdr3_nt: TGTGCCAGCAGCTGGGGGGGCAGGCATAATAGCAATCAGCCCCAGCATTTT

v_call: TRBV7-6
d_call: .
clone_size: .
j_call: TRBJ1-4
cdr3_aa: CASSLSSRQSYEKLFF
cdr3_nt: TGTGCCAGCAGCCTTAGCTCACGACAGTCCTATGAAAAACTGTTTTTT

v_call: TRBV11-2
d_call: TRBD1
clone_size: few
j_call: TRBJ1-2
cdr3_aa: CASSLVVGQGIYGYTF
cdr3_nt: TGTGCCAGCAGCTTAGTAGTAGGACAGGGTATCTATGGCTACACCTTC

v_call: TRBV4-3
d_call: TRBD1
clone_size: once
j_call: TRBJ2-1
cdr3_aa: CASSHRQGMSNEQFF
cdr3_nt: TGCGCCAGCAGCCACCGACAGGGTATGTCCAATGAGCAGTTCTTC

v_call: TRBV5-8
d_call: .
clone_size: .
j_call: TRBJ1-5
cdr3_aa: CASSSGFMQGQPQHF
cdr3_nt: TGTGCCAGCAGCTCAGGGTTCATGCAAGGTCAGCCCCAGCATTTT

v_call: TRBV6-1
d_call: .
clone_size: .
j_call: TRBJ1-2
cdr3_aa: CASSEGQGNYGYTF
cdr3_nt: TGTGCCAGCAGTGAAGGGCAGGGGAACTATGGCTACACCTTC

v_call: TRBV9
d_call: TRBD1
clone_size: .
j_call: TRBJ2-7
cdr3_aa: CASSVAQGVGEQYF
cdr3_nt: TGTGCCAGCAGCGTAGCACAGGGGGTAGGCGAGCAGTACTTC

v_call: TRBV5-1
d_call: .
clone_size: few
j_call: TRBJ2-7
cdr3_aa: CASSLLGDYEQYF
cdr3_nt: TGCGCCAGCAGCTTATTGGGAGATTACGAGCAGTACTTC

v_call: TRBV9
d_call: .
clone_size: .
j_call: TRBJ2-1
cdr3_aa: CASSVATRGSSYNEQFF
cdr3_nt: TGTGCCAGCAGCGTAGCTACCAGAGGGAGCTCCTACAATGAGCAGTTCTTC

v_call: TRBV14
d_call: TRBD2
clone_size: .
j_call: TRBJ2-5
cdr3_aa: CASSPGTSNHQETQYF
cdr3_nt: TGTGCCAGCAGCCCCGGGACTAGCAACCACCAAGAGACCCAGTACTTC

v_call: TRBV7-6
d_call: .
clone_size: .
j_call: TRBJ2-7
cdr3_aa: CASSLASPGALSYEQYF
cdr3_nt: TGTGCCAGCAGCTTAGCCTCTCCAGGGGCCCTTTCCTACGAGCAGTACTTC

v_call: TRBV5-1
d_call: .
clone_size: .
j_call: TRBJ1-1
cdr3_aa: CASSLGANMYTEAFF
cdr3_nt: TGCGCCAGCAGCTTGGGGGCCAACATGTACACTGAAGCTTTCTTT

v_call: TRBV5-1
d_call: TRBD2
clone_size: .
j_call: TRBJ2-7
cdr3_aa: CASSPRLAGSYEQYF
cdr3_nt: TGCGCCAGCAGCCCCAGACTAGCGGGGTCCTACGAGCAGTACTTC

v_call: TRBV19
d_call: TRBD2
clone_size: .
j_call: TRBJ2-2
cdr3_aa: CASLPRTSGEPGTGELFF
cdr3_nt: TGTGCCAGTCTCCCAAGGACTAGCGGGGAACCGGGGACCGGGGAGCTGTTTTTT

v_call: TRBV30
d_call: .
clone_size: .
j_call: TRBJ1-1
cdr3_aa: CAWIRNTEAFF
cdr3_nt: TGTGCCTGGATTCGGAACACTGAAGCTTTCTTT

v_call: TRBV5-1
d_call: .
clone_size: .
j_call: TRBJ1-4
cdr3_aa: CASKPTRGATNEKLFF
cdr3_nt: TGCGCCAGCAAACCCACCCGGGGTGCAACTAATGAAAAACTGTTTTTT

v_call: TRBV28
d_call: TRBD1
clone_size: .
j_call: TRBJ2-7
cdr3_aa: CASLTGAHEQYF
cdr3_nt: TGTGCCAGTCTGACAGGGGCCCACGAGCAGTACTTC

v_call: TRBV7-2
d_call: .
clone_size: once
j_call: TRBJ2-3
cdr3_aa: CASSRGQGTDTQYF
cdr3_nt: TGTGCCAGCAGCCGGGGACAAGGCACAGATACGCAGTATTTT

v_call: TRBV21-1
d_call: .
clone_size: .
j_call: TRBJ2-7
cdr3_aa: CASSKVTPGTFYYEQYF
cdr3_nt: TGTGCCAGCAGCAAAGTCACTCCCGGGACATTCTACTACGAGCAGTACTTC

v_call: TRBV11-2
d_call: TRBD1
clone_size: few
j_call: TRBJ1-6
cdr3_aa: CASSFVAGGSYNSPLHF
cdr3_nt: TGTGCCAGCAGCTTCGTGGCAGGGGGCTCCTATAATTCACCCCTCCACTTT

v_call: TRBV7-2
d_call: TRBD1
clone_size: .
j_call: TRBJ1-4
cdr3_aa: CASSKQGFPTTNEKLFF
cdr3_nt: TGTGCCAGCAGCAAACAGGGGTTCCCCACAACTAATGAAAAACTGTTTTTT

v_call: TRBV28
d_call: TRBD2
clone_size: .
j_call: TRBJ2-3
cdr3_aa: CASYGLAAYADTQYF
cdr3_nt: TGTGCCAGCTATGGGCTAGCGGCCTACGCAGATACGCAGTATTTT

v_call: TRBV5-1
d_call: TRBD1
clone_size: .
j_call: TRBJ2-3
cdr3_aa: CASSPVRTGGQDTQYF
cdr3_nt: TGCGCCAGCAGCCCCGTGCGGACAGGGGGCCAAGATACGCAGTATTTT

v_call: TRBV25-1
d_call: .
clone_size: .
j_call: TRBJ2-5
cdr3_aa: CASSGRGQETQYF
cdr3_nt: TGTGCCAGCAGTGGGCGCGGACAAGAGACCCAGTACTTC

v_call: TRBV7-8
d_call: .
clone_size: .
j_call: TRBJ2-4
cdr3_aa: CASSLASWSGLNTNIQYF
cdr3_nt: TGTGCCAGCAGCTTAGCTTCCTGGAGTGGACTTAACACAAACATTCAGTACTTC

v_call: TRBV5-1
d_call: .
clone_size: once
j_call: TRBJ1-1
cdr3_aa: CASSLGPGDTEAFF
cdr3_nt: TGCGCCAGCAGCTTGGGACCGGGGGACACTGAAGCTTTCTTT

v_call: TRBV6-5
d_call: .
clone_size: .
j_call: TRBJ1-2
cdr3_aa: CASRTAYGYTF
cdr3_nt: TGTGCCAGCAGAACAGCATATGGCTACACCTTC

v_call: TRBV6-5
d_call: .
clone_size: .
j_call: TRBJ2-3
cdr3_aa: CASSLGGSSTDTQYF
cdr3_nt: TGTGCCAGCAGCCTCGGCGGTTCTAGCACAGATACGCAGTATTTT

v_call: TRBV30
d_call: .
clone_size: .
j_call: TRBJ2-3
cdr3_aa: CAWTGSYTDTQYF
cdr3_nt: TGTGCCTGGACCGGGTCCTACACAGATACGCAGTATTTT

v_call: TRBV28
d_call: TRBD1
clone_size: .
j_call: TRBJ1-2
cdr3_aa: CASSPRDRGLYGYTF
cdr3_nt: TGTGCCAGCAGTCCCCGGGACAGGGGGCTCTATGGCTACACCTTC

v_call: TRBV6-4
d_call: TRBD1
clone_size: .
j_call: TRBJ2-1
cdr3_aa: CASSQDRDYNEQFF
cdr3_nt: TGTGCCAGCAGTCAGGACAGGGACTACAATGAGCAGTTCTTC

v_call: TRBV14
d_call: TRBD1
clone_size: .
j_call: TRBJ2-1
cdr3_aa: CASSRQTGYNEQFF
cdr3_nt: TGTGCCAGCAGTAGACAGACAGGGTACAATGAGCAGTTCTTC

v_call: TRBV7-2
d_call: .
clone_size: .
j_call: TRBJ1-2
cdr3_aa: CASSLGGATGNRGYTF
cdr3_nt: TGTGCCAGCAGCTTAGGTGGGGCGACTGGTAACCGTGGCTACACCTTC

v_call: TRBV29-1
d_call: TRBD2
clone_size: .
j_call: TRBJ2-2
cdr3_aa: CSVLSLAGGSGELFF
cdr3_nt: TGCAGCGTCCTCAGTCTAGCGGGGGGTTCCGGGGAGCTGTTTTTT

v_call: TRBV7-9
d_call: .
clone_size: .
j_call: TRBJ2-6
cdr3_aa: CASSEAGRRSGANVLTF
cdr3_nt: TGTGCCAGCAGTGAGGCGGGACGGAGGTCTGGGGCCAACGTCCTGACTTTT

v_call: TRBV7-2
d_call: TRBD2
clone_size: .
j_call: TRBJ2-3
cdr3_aa: CASSLEGLAGGWGTDTQYF
cdr3_nt: TGTGCCAGCAGCTTAGAGGGACTAGCGGGGGGCTGGGGAACAGATACGCAGTATTTT

v_call: TRBV7-2
d_call: .
clone_size: few
j_call: TRBJ2-7
cdr3_aa: CASSLVLGDEQYF
cdr3_nt: TGTGCCAGCAGCTTAGTCCTGGGCGACGAGCAGTACTTC

v_call: TRBV9
d_call: TRBD1
clone_size: .
j_call: TRBJ2-1
cdr3_aa: CASSAVVGTGPYNEQFF
cdr3_nt: TGTGCCAGCAGCGCAGTGGTTGGGACAGGCCCCTACAATGAGCAGTTCTTC

v_call: TRBV10-3
d_call: TRBD1
clone_size: .
j_call: TRBJ1-6
cdr3_aa: CAIKGTVDSPLHF
cdr3_nt: TGTGCCATCAAAGGGACAGTTGATTCACCCCTCCACTTT

v_call: TRBV2
d_call: .
clone_size: .
j_call: TRBJ1-4
cdr3_aa: CASSRTEKLFF
cdr3_nt: TGTGCCAGCAGCCGGACAGAAAAACTGTTTTTT

v_call: TRBV29-1
d_call: TRBD1
clone_size: .
j_call: TRBJ1-1
cdr3_aa: CSAQGAPTEAFF
cdr3_nt: TGCAGCGCCCAGGGGGCGCCCACTGAAGCTTTCTTT

v_call: TRBV4-1
d_call: .
clone_size: .
j_call: TRBJ2-2
cdr3_aa: CASSQDQGLNTGELFF
cdr3_nt: TGCGCCAGCAGCCAAGACCAGGGACTGAACACCGGGGAGCTGTTTTTT

v_call: TRBV10-3
d_call: TRBD1
clone_size: .
j_call: TRBJ1-3
cdr3_aa: CAIRRMDRSGNTIYF
cdr3_nt: TGTGCCATCAGAAGAATGGACAGGTCTGGAAACACCATATATTTT

v_call: TRBV5-6
d_call: TRBD1
clone_size: .
j_call: TRBJ1-5
cdr3_aa: CASSLRSGQGSQPQHF
cdr3_nt: TGTGCCAGCAGCTTGAGGTCGGGACAGGGGTCCCAGCCCCAGCATTTT

v_call: TRBV7-9
d_call: .
clone_size: .
j_call: TRBJ2-7
cdr3_aa: CASSSILGAAYEQYF
cdr3_nt: TGTGCCAGCAGCTCCATCTTAGGGGCCGCCTACGAGCAGTACTTC

v_call: TRBV29-1
d_call: .
clone_size: .
j_call: TRBJ1-1
cdr3_aa: CSVDGGAPEAFF
cdr3_nt: TGCAGCGTTGACGGAGGGGCCCCTGAAGCTTTCTTT

v_call: TRBV30
d_call: .
clone_size: .
j_call: TRBJ1-2
cdr3_aa: CAWTLLVNYGYTF
cdr3_nt: TGTGCCTGGACCCTCTTAGTTAACTATGGCTACACCTTC